This TCR beta chain was profiled in a study of T cell repertoires in cytomegalovirus infection. Study-wide background: Shared public TCR beta signatures pointed to both CMV infection and a matching HLA type.

Using its own MiXCR run on the reads, TCRdb lists one record per CDR3 protein. The top ten hold roughly a tenth of the sample, which has 450,000 to 600,000 distinct CDR3 sequences, approximately 11% seen once. This CDR3 contains 16 residues. The V and J ends lost 1 base and 4 bases, in that order; junction bases with no gene match: 5. The germline CDR1 and CDR2 sequences are SGHTA and FQGNSA. This clonotype has a count of ten or more. The TCR originated in a human donor in good health (CMV status not recorded). Some clones in this sample may be carry-over from other donors' samples. The gene calls are TRBV7-2 and TRBJ2-1, with 9 bases that match TRBD2. Sequencing used PBMCs. The CDR3 nucleotides read TGTGCCAGCAGCTTAGGAGGGACTAGCAGTTACAATGAGCAGTTCTTC. Translated, it gives CASSLGGTSSYNEQFF.